This T cell receptor (beta chain) derives from a study of CD8 T cells in Susac syndrome (dated by TCRdb to between 2017 and 2020). With respect to the entire study: Repertoire sequencing was used to test whether CD8+ T cell activation and differentiation in Susac syndrome was antigen driven. What the work shows at the level of the full study, not this receptor alone: The number of individuals in the TCR sequencing and HLA analysis was acknowledged as relatively small.

High-throughput TCR beta sequencing profiled peripheral blood CD8+ and CD4+ T cells from healthy donors, Susac syndrome patients and multiple sclerosis patients. The healthy donors served as controls matched for age and sex. CD8+ TEMRA cells were enriched by FACS, while bulk CD8+ and CD4+ T cells were purified by magnetic negative isolation. Blood was collected in EDTA tubes and processed within 24 hours, with PBMCs isolated through density gradient centrifugation. PBMCs intended for TCR sequencing were cryopreserved in liquid nitrogen and thawed later in a water bath at 37 degrees C. A purity of at least 90% was achieved for sorted or isolated CD4+, CD8+ and CD8+ TEMRA cells. RNA was extracted using the RNeasy kit, and roughly 0.5 to 1 ug of the RNA was reverse transcribed with random hexamers. The immunoSEQ multiplex PCR assay, covering 54 Vbeta and 13 Jbeta segments, was used to amplify TCR beta CDR3 regions. To correct PCR amplification bias, a synthetic template baseline was used for both primer optimization and computational correction. The authors' analysis ran thus. Reads were assigned to V, D and J genes according to IMGT and analyzed in immunoSEQ Analyzer, with only productive sequences retained. Clonality was computed as one minus Shannon entropy normalized by log2 of the number of productive unique sequences. Public and private clones were assessed among the 100 most prevalent clones of each patient and control. Clones were defined as Susac-specific if absent from the healthy and MS cohorts, from 1052 published viral clones and from other ImmuneACCESS disease sequences. The raw public reads went through TCRdb reprocessing: fastp at Q25, MiXCR clone calling, in-frame beta chains kept. All rows with the same CDR3 protein become a single entry with the most common DNA and genes. The V and J calls were not made by the authors but by TCRdb's processing. The sample has 150,000 or so distinct CDR3 sequences on record, 90% to 95% of them singletons. The ten largest clonotypes hold under 0.15% of the sample.

As regards this clonotype: Its binding antigen is unknown. No much larger clone is present one base from it, and per-base qualities are unavailable.

This receptor was obtained from a human donor in good health. The sequenced sample consisted of CD4+ T cells from PBMCs.

Here the CDR3 is given as CASRPPGGSTDTQYF. The nucleotide sequence reads TGTGCCAGCAGACCTCCCGGGGGGAGCACAGATACGCAGTATTTT. This chain joins TRBV6-5 to TRBJ2-3; 7 nucleotides in the junction match TRBD2. Clipping removes 6 bases from V and 0 bases from J, with 6 as the unmatched junction base count. The CDR3 measures 15 amino acids from cysteine to phenylalanine. Only the CDR3 portion is preserved as DNA: 45 bases, with reading frame beginning at the first base. Via the germline V gene, CDR1 is MNHEY and CDR2 SVGAGI.